This TCR beta chain was found in a study of T cell responses to AZD1222 COVID-19 vaccine. General study results and limits: Reports say nearly half of spike-specific TCRs go after unmutated variant regions.

Sequencing was performed with immunoSEQ multiplex PCR; in TCRdb, only in-frame clones are kept and a portion is missing. The table records about 150,000 clones, 90% of them present only once. This CDR3 contains 14 residues. Germline lookup yields CDR1 LGHDT and CDR2 YNNKEL (reference sequence). Deletions cut 6 bases from V and 5 bases from J, with 16 bases between. As concerns this clone: The target antigen is unknown.

The V call is TRBV3-1 (or the pseudogene TRBV3-2), the J call TRBJ1-1, with D tentatively TRBD1 (6 bases). This specimen consisted of peripheral blood, obtained on day 0 of AZD1222 vaccination. The clonotype was recovered from an adult in good health. The chain's CDR3 is CASRGRQGNTEAFF. DNA for the CDR3: TGTGCCAGCAGAGGGAGGCAGGGGAATACTGAAGCTTTCTTT.